A single sample gave rise to the 21 T cell receptor beta chains below, sequenced in a study of blood T cell repertoires in COVID-19. Assay: immunoSEQ multiplex PCR; the TCRdb copy retains only in-frame clones and omits some. The sample has 450,000 or so clones; 80% to 90% are singletons. The sequenced sample consisted of peripheral blood. The receptors derive from a man between 18 and 35 years old with COVID-19, enrolled during active disease.

J is TRBJ2-5 and V is TRBV5-1, with D tentatively TRBD2 (7 bases). The V end was cut by 7 bases, the J end by 4 bases, with 20 bases between. Germline V gene data show CDR1 as SGHRS and CDR2 as YFSETQ. The CDR3 is 15 residues long. The CDR3 loop reads CASSLNGGRGETQYF. CDR3 sequence (DNA): TGCGCCAGCTCGCTCAACGGGGGGCGAGGAGAGACCCAGTACTTC.

The CDR3 DNA reads as TGTGCCAGGGGCTCCCGGGAGATGTACGAGCAGTACTTC. Its translation: CARGSREMYEQYF. The V and J genes are TRBV6-4 and TRBJ2-7; perhaps TRBD2 as D (6 bases). This CDR3 is built from 13 residues. Germline CDR1 is MRHNA and CDR2 is SNTAGT. V lost 9 bases and J 4 bases, leaving 16 bases between the germline ends.

The genes are TRBV7-9 and TRBJ2-7; TRBD2 aligns across 11 bases. The CDR3 spans 15 residues. Germline CDR1 is SEHNR and CDR2 is FQNEAQ (reference sequence). The J segment lost 6 bases and the V segment lost 2 bases, leaving 6 bases of the junction unmatched. CDR3 in amino acids: CASSLTSGRLREQYF. CDR3 nucleotides: TGTGCCAGCAGCTTAACTAGCGGGAGACTCCGCGAGCAGTACTTC.

This clone has a single count. The V call is TRBV5-4, the J call TRBJ1-3; no firm D call. From germline, CDR1 is SGHNT and CDR2 YYREEE (reference sequence). Trimming took 5 bases from V and 0 from J, leaving 12 bases between them. The CDR3 spans 15 residues. CDR3 sequence: CASSFDGVSGNTIYF. CDR3 coding DNA: TGTGCCAGCAGTTTTGACGGAGTCTCTGGAAACACCATATATTTT.

The chain links TRBV7-8 to TRBJ1-5; 7 bases are shared with TRBD1. Looked up from germline, CDR1 is SGHVS and CDR2 is FQNEAQ. The V gene end was trimmed by 5 bases and the J gene end by 6 bases; junction bases not matched to a gene: 7. This CDR3 contains 14 residues. CDR3 DNA: TGTGCCAGCAGCCAGCTGACAGGGTCTCAGCCCCAGCATTTT. It translates to CASSQLTGSQPQHF.

The chain recombines TRBV10-3 with TRBJ2-7; TRBD2 is a possible D gene (6 bases). The CDR3 covers 14 residues. Per the germline V gene, CDR1 is ENHRY and CDR2 is SYGVKD. The germline V and J ends were trimmed by 4 bases and 2 bases, with 12 bases remaining between them. The CDR3 region is CAISAGTDAYEQYF. The CDR3 DNA is TGTGCCATCAGTGCCGGGACTGACGCCTACGAGCAGTACTTC.

This clone was seen once. The rearrangement links TRBV18 to TRBJ2-5; tentative D call: TRBD1 (6 bases). From germline, CDR1 is KGHSH and CDR2 LQKENI. V was pared by 5 bases and J by 2 bases, with 9 bases between. This CDR3 region has 13 residues. CDR3 protein: CASSGTKQETQYF. In DNA, the CDR3 is TGTGCCAGCTCAGGGACAAAACAAGAGACCCAGTACTTC.

This clone was counted between two and nine times. This rearrangement joins TRBV10-3 to TRBJ1-5, with TRBD1 identical over 7 bases. CDR3 length: 15 residues. The ends lost 3 bases at V and 6 bases at J; junction bases unmatched: 8. Germline V gives CDR1 ENHRY, CDR2 SYGVKD. The CDR3 region is CAISDPQGGSQPQHF. The DNA of the CDR3 is TGTGCCATCAGTGACCCCCAGGGGGGCAGTCAGCCCCAGCATTTT.

A single count supports this clone. This chain joins TRBV13 and TRBJ2-7; 14 nucleotides match TRBD2. The CDR3 covers 16 residues. CDR1 is PRHDT, CDR2 FYEKMQ, per germline (reference sequence). The trim removed 5 bases at V and 0 bases at J, leaving 3 bases unmatched. Written as DNA, the CDR3 is TGTGCCAGCAGCCTCGGGACTAGCGGGAGCTCCTACGAGCAGTACTTC. The encoded protein is CASSLGTSGSSYEQYF.

The chain has TRBV5-1 and TRBJ2-7; 9 bases fit TRBD1. V lost 6 bases to trimming and J lost 4 bases; unmatched junction nucleotides: 11. The CDR3 has 15 amino acids. Germline CDR1 SGHRS, CDR2 YFSETQ. The CDR3 region is CASTRGSGQGYEQYF. The CDR3 DNA is TGCGCCAGCACCCGGGGGTCGGGACAGGGTTACGAGCAGTACTTC.

The V gene is TRBV18, the J gene TRBJ2-2, with a tentative D call TRBD2 (6 bases). This CDR3 contains 14 residues. The germline gives CDR1 KGHSH, CDR2 LQKENI. V dropped 3 bases and J dropped 8 bases, with 13 bases sitting between them. CDR3 in amino acids: CASSPGTYSGELFF. The CDR3 DNA is TGTGCCAGCTCACCGGGGACTTATTCGGGGGAGCTGTTTTTT. The full variable domain, in which reference TRBV18 and TRBJ2-2 provide the parts outside the CDR3, is NAGVMQNPRHLVRRRGQEARLRCSPMKGHSHVYWYRQLPEEGLKFMVYLQKENIIDESGMPKERFSAEFPKEGPSILRIQQVVRGDSAAYFCASSPGTYSGELFFGEGSRLTVL.

This clone was seen a single time. V and J are TRBV11-2 and TRBJ1-6; D is undetermined. The CDR3 spans 14 residues. V lost 4 bases to trimming and J lost 10 bases, with 14 bases between them. Germline V CDR1 and CDR2: SGHAT, FQNNGV. CDR3 region: CASSSVPVLSPLHF. Here the CDR3 DNA reads TGTGCCAGCAGCTCCGTCCCGGTTCTCTCACCCCTCCACTTT.

The J gene is TRBJ2-3, the V gene TRBV5-1, with 9 bases lining up with TRBD2. This CDR3 region has 15 residues. V was clipped by 5 bases and J by 2 bases; unmatched bases: 6. The germline V gene encodes CDR1 SGHRS and CDR2 YFSETQ. The CDR3 is CASSLASGTTDTQYF. The DNA for the CDR3 is TGCGCCAGCAGTTTAGCTAGCGGGACCACAGATACGCAGTATTTT.

This clone was observed a handful of times. The V and J genes are TRBV25-1 and TRBJ1-1; weak D call: TRBD1 (6 bases). The germline V gene has CDR1 MGHDK and CDR2 SYGVNS. The ends were cut back, 4 bases at V and 7 bases at J, with 19 bases in the middle. There are 15 residues in the CDR3. CDR3 sequence (DNA): TGTGCCAGCAGTGCGGGTTATCACAGGGAATTTGAAGCTTTCTTT. As protein: CASSAGYHREFEAFF.

The chain combines TRBV3-1 (or the pseudogene TRBV3-2) with TRBJ2-3; TRBD2 matches 12 bases. CDR1 and CDR2 from the germline V gene are LGHDT and YNNKEL (reference sequence). The CDR3 extends over 17 amino acids. Losses at the gene ends were 4 bases for V and 0 bases for J; bases not matched to a gene: 5. As DNA, the CDR3 is TGTGCCAGCAGCCCGGGGACTAGCGGGCTGAGCACAGATACGCAGTATTTT. Protein sequence: CASSPGTSGLSTDTQYF.

This chain connects TRBV2 to TRBJ2-1; 7 bases are shared with TRBD2. Germline V lookup: CDR1 SNHLY, CDR2 FYNNEI. J was trimmed by 0 bases and V by 6 bases; bases with no gene match: 8. CDR3 length: 16 residues. The CDR3, as DNA: TGTGCCAGCAGAGGGCTAGCGGCCAGCTCCTACAATGAGCAGTTCTTC. It specifies CASRGLAASSYNEQFF.

This rearrangement joins TRBV15 to TRBJ2-7, with D uncertain. With 5 bases removed from V and 7 bases from J, the gap between germline ends came to 15 bases. Germline CDR1 is LNHNV and CDR2 is YYDKDF (reference sequence). The CDR3 contains 13 residues. The chain's CDR3 is CATSGRQGREQYF. In nucleotides, the CDR3 is TGTGCCACCAGCGGAAGACAAGGCCGTGAGCAGTACTTC.

The V and J genes are TRBV28 and TRBJ2-5; D possibly corresponds to TRBD1 (7 bases). V lost 3 bases, J lost 2 bases, and 13 bases lay in between. Germline V lookup: CDR1 MDHEN, CDR2 SYDVKM. The CDR3 covers 15 residues. The CDR3 nucleotides are TGTGCCAGCAGTTTGGAGGGGGCGGGTCAAGAGACCCAGTACTTC. It codes for CASSLEGAGQETQYF.

This chain links TRBV24-1 with TRBJ1-3; the match to TRBD1 covers 7 bases. The junction had 7 bases not matched to a gene; V was cut back by 9 bases and J by 0 bases. Germline CDR1 and CDR2: KGHDR and SFDVKD. This CDR3 contains 15 residues. The CDR3 sequence: CATPEQGPSGNTIYF. In DNA form, the CDR3 reads TGTGCCACCCCCGAACAGGGGCCCTCTGGAAACACCATATATTTT.

The chain has TRBV3-1 (or the pseudogene TRBV3-2) and TRBJ1-6; no firm D call. The V gene's germline CDR1 is LGHDT and CDR2 YNNKEL (reference sequence). V lost 0 bases and J lost 0, with 6 bases in between. The CDR3 length is 16 residues. In DNA form, the CDR3 reads TGTGCCAGCAGCCAAGAGGTGAGCTCCTATAATTCACCCCTCCACTTT. Its protein is CASSQEVSSYNSPLHF.

The rearrangement uses TRBV7-2 and TRBJ2-7, with no clear D. The CDR3 spans 12 residues. CDR1 and CDR2 (germline): SGHTA, FQGNSA. The V end was cut by 3 bases, the J end by 4 bases, with 7 bases between. DNA for the CDR3: TGTGCCAGCAGCTTGAGTCCGTACGAGCAGTACTTC. Residues: CASSLSPYEQYF.